This T cell receptor beta chain was obtained from a study of CD4+ T cells in melanoma. This clone was detected only a few times. V was cut by 4 bases and J by 10 bases, with 13 bases left in between. CDR1 is SQVTM and CDR2 is ANQGSEA in the germline V gene. The CDR3 has 11 residues. Only in-frame clones appear in the TCRdb table, and some are missing; sequencing was by immunoSEQ multiplex PCR. Counted here are approximately 10,000 clones, about two thirds occurring once; the ten biggest clones make up about 11%. The TCR comes from a human donor with melanoma. This rearrangement joins TRBV29-1 to TRBJ1-1, with D perhaps TRBD1 (5 bases). Sequencing was performed on cells from a culture (not recorded whether cultured in vitro). This CDR3 reads CSVASGFGAFF. CDR3 in DNA: TGCAGCGTTGCTTCAGGGTTCGGAGCTTTCTTT.